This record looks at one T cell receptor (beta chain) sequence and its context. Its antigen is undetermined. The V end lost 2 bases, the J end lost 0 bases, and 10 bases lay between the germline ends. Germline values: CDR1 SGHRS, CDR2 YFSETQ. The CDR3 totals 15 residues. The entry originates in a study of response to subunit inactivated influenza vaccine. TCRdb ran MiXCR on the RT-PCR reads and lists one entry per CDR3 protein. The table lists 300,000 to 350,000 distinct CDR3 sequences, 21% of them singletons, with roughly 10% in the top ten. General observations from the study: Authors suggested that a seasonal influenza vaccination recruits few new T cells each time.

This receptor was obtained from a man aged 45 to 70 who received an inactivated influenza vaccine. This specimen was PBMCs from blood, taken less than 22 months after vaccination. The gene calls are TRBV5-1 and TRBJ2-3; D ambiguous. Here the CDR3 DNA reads TGCGCCAGCAGCTTCGACGGAAAAAGCACAGATACGCAGTATTTT. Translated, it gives CASSFDGKSTDTQYF.